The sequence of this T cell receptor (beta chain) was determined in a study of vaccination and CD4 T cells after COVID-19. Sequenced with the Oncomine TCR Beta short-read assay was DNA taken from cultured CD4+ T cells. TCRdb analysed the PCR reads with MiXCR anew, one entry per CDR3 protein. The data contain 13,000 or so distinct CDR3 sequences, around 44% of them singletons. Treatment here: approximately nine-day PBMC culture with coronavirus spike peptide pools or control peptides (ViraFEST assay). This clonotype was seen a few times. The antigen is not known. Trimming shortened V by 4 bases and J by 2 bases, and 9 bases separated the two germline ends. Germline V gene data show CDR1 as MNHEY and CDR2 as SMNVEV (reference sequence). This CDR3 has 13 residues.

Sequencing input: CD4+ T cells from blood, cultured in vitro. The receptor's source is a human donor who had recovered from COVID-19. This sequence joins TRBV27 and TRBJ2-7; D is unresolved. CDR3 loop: CASSSSGTYEQYF. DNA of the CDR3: TGTGCCAGCAGTTCATCCGGAACCTACGAGCAGTACTTC.